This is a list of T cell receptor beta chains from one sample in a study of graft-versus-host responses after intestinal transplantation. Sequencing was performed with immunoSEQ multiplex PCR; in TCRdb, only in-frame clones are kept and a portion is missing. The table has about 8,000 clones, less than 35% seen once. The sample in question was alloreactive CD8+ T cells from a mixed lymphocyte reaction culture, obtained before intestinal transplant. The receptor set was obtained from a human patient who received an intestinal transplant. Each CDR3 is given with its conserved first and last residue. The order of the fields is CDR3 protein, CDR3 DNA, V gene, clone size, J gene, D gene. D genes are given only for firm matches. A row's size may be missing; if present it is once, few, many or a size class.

CDR3: CASSFWAGAISTDTQYF
DNA: TGTGCCAGCAGCTTCTGGGCGGGGGCCATTAGCACAGATACGCAGTATTTT
V: TRBV5-6
size: .
J: TRBJ2-3
D: .

CDR3: CASSFGGAVSTDTQYF
DNA: TGTGCCAGCAGCTTCGGTGGGGCGGTGAGCACAGATACGCAGTATTTT
V: TRBV7-6
size: few
J: TRBJ2-3
D: .

CDR3: CASSDFGLVGEQFF
DNA: TGTGCCAGCAGTGATTTTGGACTAGTGGGTGAGCAGTTCTTC
V: TRBV6-1
size: few
J: TRBJ2-1
D: TRBD2

CDR3: CASSQGPGTELNQPQHF
DNA: TGCGCCAGCAGCCAAGGGCCCGGGACAGAGCTCAATCAGCCCCAGCATTTT
V: TRBV4-3
size: .
J: TRBJ1-5
D: TRBD1

CDR3: CATSRDPTGGNEQFF
DNA: TGTGCCACCAGCAGAGACCCGACAGGGGGCAATGAGCAGTTCTTC
V: TRBV15
size: medium-sized
J: TRBJ2-1
D: TRBD1

CDR3: CASSQDRRDSYEQYF
DNA: TGCGCCAGCAGCCAAGATAGGAGGGACTCCTACGAGCAGTACTTC
V: TRBV4-1
size: .
J: TRBJ2-7
D: .

CDR3: CASSPASFLFGETQYF
DNA: TGTGCCAGCAGCCCCGCTAGTTTTCTGTTCGGAGAGACCCAGTACTTC
V: TRBV9
size: few
J: TRBJ2-5
D: .

CDR3: CASSFDLGPGTYEQYF
DNA: TGTGCCAGCAGCTTCGATCTTGGGCCAGGGACCTACGAGCAGTACTTC
V: TRBV7-9
size: .
J: TRBJ2-7
D: .

CDR3: CASSYSSRGREQFF
DNA: TGTGCCAGCAGTTACTCGAGTAGGGGGCGTGAGCAGTTCTTC
V: TRBV6-5
size: .
J: TRBJ2-1
D: TRBD1

CDR3: CASSGVGYNYEQYF
DNA: TGTGCCAGTAGCGGGGTCGGCTATAACTACGAGCAGTACTTC
V: TRBV19
size: .
J: TRBJ2-7
D: .

CDR3: CASSHLLSDTYEQYF
DNA: TGTGCCAGCAGCCATCTTCTTAGCGATACCTACGAGCAGTACTTC
V: TRBV7-8
size: .
J: TRBJ2-7
D: .